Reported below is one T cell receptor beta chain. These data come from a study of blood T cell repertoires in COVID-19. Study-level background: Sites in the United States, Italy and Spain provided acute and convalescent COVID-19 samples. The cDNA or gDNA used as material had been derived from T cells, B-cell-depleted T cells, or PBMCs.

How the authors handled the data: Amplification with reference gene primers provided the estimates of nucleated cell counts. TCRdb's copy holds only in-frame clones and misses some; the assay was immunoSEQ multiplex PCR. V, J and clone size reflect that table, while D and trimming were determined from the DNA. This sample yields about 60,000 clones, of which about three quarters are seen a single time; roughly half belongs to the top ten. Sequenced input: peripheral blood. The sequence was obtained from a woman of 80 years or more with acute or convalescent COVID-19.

The CDR3 sequence is CASSLGTGSDTQYF. CDR3 nucleotide sequence: TGTGCCAGCAGCTTGGGCACAGGGTCGGATACGCAGTATTTT. The chain links TRBV5-4 to TRBJ2-3; TRBD1 is a possible D gene (6 bases). The germline V gene encodes CDR1 SGHNT and CDR2 YYREEE (reference sequence). The CDR3 spans 14 residues. V was trimmed by 0 bases and J by 6 bases, leaving 11 bases between them.